These 21 T cell receptor beta chains were all obtained from the same sample, sequenced in a study of T cells after yellow fever vaccination. MiXCR was run by TCRdb on the 5' RACE reads, yielding one entry per CDR3 protein. In the table there are 620,000 or so distinct CDR3 sequences, about 12% of which are singletons. The sequencing here drew on PBMCs, taken on the day of the yellow fever booster vaccination. These receptors were collected from a man aged 25-45 years who received the YFV17D yellow fever vaccine.

The chain links TRBV3-1 to TRBJ2-1; D remains unclear. Between the trimmed V and J ends, which lost 2 bases and 8 bases, there was a span of 7 bases. Germline lookup yields CDR1 LGHDT and CDR2 YNNKEL (reference sequence). This CDR3 comprises 12 residues. The CDR3 sequence is CASSQQMDEQFF. Here the CDR3 DNA reads TGTGCCAGCAGCCAACAAATGGATGAGCAGTTCTTC.

This chain joins TRBV12-3 or TRBV12-4 and TRBJ2-7, with 12 bases lining up with TRBD1. There are 14 residues in the CDR3. The V segment lost 6 bases and the J segment 6 bases; nucleotides outside the gene matches: 6. The CDR3: CASRPGQGASEQYF. CDR3 DNA: TGTGCCAGCAGACCGGGACAGGGGGCCTCCGAGCAGTACTTC.

The sample holds a few counts of this clonotype. The genes are TRBV4-3 and TRBJ2-5; possible D gene TRBD1, 5 bases. Looked up from germline, CDR1 is LGHNA and CDR2 is YSLEER. The CDR3 extends over 14 amino acids. V lost 0 bases to trimming and J lost 4 bases, with 9 bases between them. CDR3 region: CASSQDFGAETQYF. The CDR3, as DNA: TGCGCCAGCAGCCAAGATTTTGGGGCAGAGACCCAGTACTTC.

The J gene is TRBJ2-5, the V gene TRBV29-1; D may match TRBD1 or TRBD2 (5 bases each). Germline V gene sequence: CDR1 SQVTM, CDR2 ANQGSEA. This CDR3 spans 14 amino acids. V gave up 7 bases and J gave up 2 bases, with 17 bases separating them. The CDR3 spells CSAWLEGKQETQYF. The CDR3 DNA reads as TGCAGCGCCTGGCTCGAGGGGAAACAAGAGACCCAGTACTTC.

V and J are TRBV20-1 and TRBJ2-7; D may be TRBD2 (6 bases). The CDR3 contains 14 residues. V was trimmed by 6 bases and J by 4 bases, leaving 19 bases between them. The V gene's germline CDR1 is DFQATT and CDR2 SNEGSKA (reference sequence). CDR3 sequence: CSATLAANFYEQYF. CDR3 bases: TGCAGTGCCACTTTAGCGGCCAACTTTTACGAGCAGTACTTC.

The chain combines TRBV2 with TRBJ2-7, with D uncertain. Trimming took 7 bases from V and 1 from J, leaving 11 bases between them. Per germline, CDR1 SNHLY and CDR2 FYNNEI. This CDR3 is built from 13 residues. CDR3 protein: CASISTISYEQYF. CDR3 DNA: TGTGCCAGCATTAGCACAATTTCCTACGAGCAGTACTTC.

The V call is TRBV20-1, the J call TRBJ2-7; a weak D match, TRBD2 (6 bases). V lost 4 bases to trimming and J lost 4 bases, with 11 bases between them. CDR1 is DFQATT and CDR2 is SNEGSKA in the germline V gene (reference sequence). The CDR3 is 12 amino acids. The CDR3 is CSATRREYEQYF. The DNA of the CDR3 is TGCAGTGCTACCAGGAGGGAGTACGAGCAGTACTTC.

The chain carries TRBV6-5 and TRBJ2-7, with TRBD2 as a possible D gene (6 bases). The germline gives CDR1 MNHEY, CDR2 SVGAGI. Deletions cut 4 bases from V and 5 bases from J, with 15 bases between. The CDR3 runs 14 residues. The CDR3 here is CASSSPGLSHEQYF. DNA for the CDR3: TGTGCCAGCAGTTCCCCGGGACTGTCTCACGAGCAGTACTTC.

This chain uses TRBV12-3 or TRBV12-4 with TRBJ2-7, with 7 bases that match TRBD2. Trimming at V came to 6 bases and at J to 3 bases, leaving 8 bases not matched to a gene. The CDR3 is made up of 14 amino acids. This CDR3 reads CASSTRGGNYEQYF. The DNA of the CDR3 is TGTGCCAGCAGCACGAGGGGAGGGAACTACGAGCAGTACTTC.

This clonotype has more than one count but fewer than ten. The chain couples TRBV7-6 to TRBJ1-6; possibly TRBD1 for D (6 bases). The CDR3 is 13 amino acids. Germline-derived CDR1 and CDR2 are SGHVS and FNYEAQ. V gave up 1 base and J gave up 13 bases, with 11 bases separating them. This CDR3 reads CASSLGGRGPLHF. The CDR3 DNA sequence: TGTGCCAGCAGCTTAGGGGGGCGAGGGCCCCTCCACTTT.

V gene TRBV12-5 combines with J gene TRBJ2-1; D is unresolved. Germline CDR1 reads LGHNT; CDR2 reads FRNRAP. V shed 0 bases and J shed 8 bases, with 5 bases lying between them. This CDR3 contains 12 residues. The CDR3 DNA follows: TGTGCTAGTGGTTTGGTATTGCATGAGCAGTTCTTC. Its protein product is CASGLVLHEQFF.

The V call is TRBV5-5, the J call TRBJ2-1; unclear D gene. CDR1 and CDR2 from the germline V gene are SGHKS and YYEKEE (reference sequence). The V end lost 0 bases, the J end lost 4 bases, and 14 bases lay between the germline ends. CDR3 size: 16 residues. The CDR3 loop is CASSLATLGPYNEQFF. CDR3 bases: TGTGCCAGCAGCTTGGCTACGCTCGGACCGTACAATGAGCAGTTCTTC.

This clonotype was counted a few times. The rearrangement uses TRBV7-9 and TRBJ2-7; D unresolved. V lost 2 bases and J 2 bases, leaving 10 bases between the germline ends. The germline V gene encodes CDR1 SEHNR and CDR2 FQNEAQ (reference sequence). CDR3 length: 14 residues. This CDR3 is CASSLSAKPYEQYF. DNA for the CDR3: TGTGCCAGCAGCTTATCGGCAAAACCCTACGAGCAGTACTTC.

This clonotype was recorded a few times. This rearrangement joins TRBV29-1 to TRBJ1-5, with D possibly being TRBD1 (5 bases). Looked up from germline, CDR1 is SQVTM and CDR2 is ANQGSEA. The CDR3 consists of 14 residues. V was clipped by 4 bases and J by 1 base, with 11 bases between them. This chain's CDR3 is CSVGWGESNQPQHF. CDR3 coding DNA: TGCAGCGTTGGGTGGGGGGAAAGCAATCAGCCCCAGCATTTT.

J is TRBJ2-3 and V is TRBV18, with D hard to call. The V gene lost 5 bases and the J gene lost 4 bases, with 7 bases spanning the gap. CDR3 length: 12 residues. Germline V gene lookup returns CDR1 KGHSH and CDR2 LQKENI. The CDR3 nucleotides are TGTGCCAGCTCAGCGCCCGCAGATACGCAGTATTTT. It translates to CASSAPADTQYF.

The rearrangement uses TRBV18 and TRBJ2-3, with TRBD2 identical over 13 bases. The CDR3 covers 18 residues. Trimming at V came to 2 bases and at J to 3 bases, leaving 8 bases not matched to a gene. Germline-derived CDR1 and CDR2 are KGHSH and LQKENI. The DNA for the CDR3 is TGTGCCAGCTCACCAGGACTAGCGGGAGCAAAATTGACAGATACGCAGTATTTT. The encoded protein is CASSPGLAGAKLTDTQYF.

This clonotype was observed a handful of times. As DNA, the CDR3 is TGCAGCGTTAACAGGGGGCCCAATGAGCAGTTCTTC. Amino acids: CSVNRGPNEQFF. The rearrangement joins TRBV29-1 to TRBJ2-1; 9 bases line up with TRBD1. This CDR3 has 12 residues. V lost 5 bases, J lost 6 bases, and 2 bases stayed unmatched. CDR1 is SQVTM and CDR2 is ANQGSEA in the germline V gene.

The rearrangement joins TRBV29-1 to TRBJ2-1; D is perhaps TRBD1 or TRBD2 (6 bases each). Trimming took off 6 bases at V and 5 bases at J, with 20 bases between the two ends. This CDR3 has 15 residues. The germline gives CDR1 SQVTM, CDR2 ANQGSEA. The CDR3 here is CSVARGGGSNNEQFF. DNA of the CDR3: TGCAGCGTGGCCCGCGGAGGGGGGTCCAACAATGAGCAGTTCTTC.

The genes are TRBV7-2 and TRBJ2-2; 7 bases are a match to TRBD2. The germline gives CDR1 SGHTA, CDR2 FQGNSA. V dropped 6 bases and J dropped 2; count of bases not matched to a gene: 6. The CDR3 loop spans 15 amino acids. CDR3 residues: CASRPWDYNTGELFF. CDR3 bases: TGTGCCAGCAGGCCCTGGGACTACAACACCGGGGAGCTGTTTTTT.

The table lists this clonotype with a few counts. This rearrangement joins TRBV20-1 to TRBJ2-7; D is possibly TRBD1 (5 bases). With 0 bases removed from V and 2 bases from J, the gap between germline ends came to 11 bases. Germline V gene data show CDR1 as DFQATT and CDR2 as SNEGSKA (reference sequence). The length of the CDR3 is 14 residues. This CDR3 reads CSARDPTAPYEQYF. The DNA of the CDR3 is TGCAGTGCTAGAGATCCGACAGCCCCCTACGAGCAGTACTTC.

This clonotype showed up just a few times. The chain has TRBV4-2 and TRBJ2-1; 10 bases line up with TRBD2. V was clipped by 0 bases and J by 8 bases; unmatched bases: 10. CDR1 is LGHNA and CDR2 is YNFKEQ in the germline V gene. This CDR3 spans 17 amino acids. CDR3 sequence: CASSQEFLAGDIHEQFF. Written as DNA, the CDR3 is TGTGCCAGCAGCCAAGAATTCCTAGCGGGAGACATTCATGAGCAGTTCTTC.